The T cell receptor (beta chain) under discussion was sequenced for a study of response to subunit inactivated influenza vaccine. TCRdb re-called the RT-PCR reads with MiXCR, one entry per CDR3 protein. The top ten clones hold 8% to 13% of a sample with more than 500,000 distinct CDR3 sequences, about 11% of them seen once. These same records also appear under a second study, on T cells expressing NK-cell markers. From that paper: Production of TCR beta cDNA relied on 5'RACE template switching with UMIs. Source material for TCR beta repertoires consisted of sorted CD3+CD56+NKG2C+, CD3+CD56+NKG2C- and CD3+CD56-NKG2C+ T cells. One of the eight sequenced donors was seronegative, whereas the other seven were HCMV-seropositive. T cells sorted in several experiments were restricted to alpha-beta TCR T cells by an anti-gamma-delta TCR antibody.

The source material was PBMCs from blood, sampled on the day of vaccination. This sequence originates from a middle-aged man who received an inactivated influenza vaccine.

CDR3 amino acids: CASSSLRRQETQYF. CDR3 coding DNA: TGCGCCAGCAGCTCCCTGCGTAGGCAAGAGACCCAGTACTTC. The V gene is TRBV5-1, the J gene TRBJ2-5; D is unresolved. The CDR3 is 14 amino acids. Germline values: CDR1 SGHRS, CDR2 YFSETQ. V lost 3 bases and J 2 bases, leaving 11 bases between the germline ends.